This T cell receptor beta chain was obtained from a study of cytomegalovirus exposure and HLA in healthy donors. General study results and limits: Analysis was performed later, and it showed HLA-associated TCR beta chains to be more clonally expanded than equally common others.

Turning to this clone: The antigen is unknown.

Researchers ran the PCR with 60 Vbeta and 13 Jbeta primers. Using immunoSEQ multiplex PCR, the repertoire was profiled, and TCRdb retains in-frame clones only, with some absent. The sample lists over 130,000 clones, approximately 82% seen once, with 1.4% to 1.5% in the top ten. Germline loops: CDR1 SNHLY, CDR2 FYNNEI. V trimming: 6 bases; J trimming: 6 bases; junction bases outside the gene matches: 6. This CDR3 spans 14 amino acids. This sequence originates from a man aged 30 to 45 in good health and CMV-seropositive. The genes are TRBV2 and TRBJ2-3, with 10 bases matching TRBD2. Sequenced input: PBMCs. The CDR3 loop is CASSPGLASDTQYF. In DNA form, the CDR3 reads TGTGCCAGCAGCCCGGGACTAGCGTCGGATACGCAGTATTTT.